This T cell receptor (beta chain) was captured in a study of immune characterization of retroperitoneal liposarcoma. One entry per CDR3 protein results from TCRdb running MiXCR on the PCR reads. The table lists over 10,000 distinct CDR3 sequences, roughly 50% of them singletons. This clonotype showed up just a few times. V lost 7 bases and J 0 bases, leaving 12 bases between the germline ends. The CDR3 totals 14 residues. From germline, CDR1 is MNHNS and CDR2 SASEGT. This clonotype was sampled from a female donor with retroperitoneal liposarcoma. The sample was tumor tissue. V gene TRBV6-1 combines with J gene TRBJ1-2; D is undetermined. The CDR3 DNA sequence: TGTGCCAGCAATATCGCGGCAACTAACTATGGCTACACCTTC. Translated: CASNIAATNYGYTF.